This T cell receptor beta chain comes out of a study of Graves' ophthalmopathy and Graves' hyperthyroidism. About the research overall: At the time of initial diagnosis and before any treatment, peripheral blood was collected. The study, taken as a whole, reports: Thyroid clonotypes that were expanded above 0.001 frequency mostly also appeared in blood.

On this clonotype itself: The antigen remains unidentified.

The CDR3 spans 12 residues. V lost 7 bases and J 4 bases, leaving 9 bases between the germline ends. Germline V gene lookup returns CDR1 KGHDR and CDR2 SFDVKD. RNA transcripts provided the template for amplifying TCR beta CDR3 regions. The library came from an HTBI-primed first-round RT-PCR and a second-round multiplex PCR. MiXCR was run by TCRdb on the multiplex PCR reads, yielding one entry per CDR3 protein. In the table there are about 150,000 distinct CDR3 sequences, about 40% of which are singletons. Other autoimmune diseases, uncontrolled infections, pregnancy or lactation excluded patients from enrollment. The PBMCs originated from around 11 ml of fresh peripheral blood.

Sequences were obtained from peripheral blood. The clonotype comes from a woman aged 40 to 49 with Graves' ophthalmopathy. The rearrangement joins TRBV24-1 to TRBJ1-1; D uncertain. The CDR3 region is CATSSSGTEAFF. The CDR3, as DNA: TGTGCCACCAGCAGCAGCGGCACTGAAGCTTTCTTT.